Listed below are T cell receptor beta chains from one sample, sequenced in a study of blood T cell repertoires in COVID-19. The repertoire was sequenced with immunoSEQ multiplex PCR; TCRdb's copy has only in-frame clones and lacks some. The data hold 450,000 to 500,000 clones, with approximately 86% observed a single time. Sequencing input: PBMCs or T cells enriched from blood (not recorded which). The source of these receptors is a woman younger than 35 who had recovered from COVID-19. CDR3s include the opening cysteine and the closing phenylalanine or tryptophan.

TRBV27 | CASSYRQSQETQYF
TRBV15 | CATSGGLAGTTDTQYF
TRBV18 | CASSPPSRNTEAFF
TRBV21-1 | CATMTGDDGSGYTF
TRBV2 | CASRDRGDEQYF
TRBV6-2/TRBV6-3 | CASSYSKDKYYEQYF
TRBV27 | CASSPKAIGAANYGYTF
TRBV28 | CASRESYGQGRRDEQFF
TRBV2 | CASRTGFGTEAFF
TRBV10-3 | CAISRGSEQYF
TRBV29-1 | CSVQRGTEAFF
TRBV25-1 | CASSEGGGADTQYF
TRBV6-1 | CASSEGRDTEAFF
TRBV5-5 | CASSWDSSGNTIYF
TRBV11-3 | CASSQGTGVNTEAFF
TRBV5-6 | CASSSGQIEQYF
TRBV30 | CAWSVGSGVQRAFF
TRBV3-1/TRBV3-2 | CASDGGDNSPLHF
TRBV11-2 | CASSLPVAPSTDTQYF
TRBV2 | CASSERQQGPGSYGYTF
TRBV3-1/TRBV3-2 | CASSDTLNTEAFF
TRBV6-5 | CASRREYTDTQYF
TRBV20-1 | CSASLPSTEAFF
TRBV6-1 | CASSEAGGGAFF
TRBV5-1 | CASSLGQGSNEKLFF
TRBV4-1 | CASSHVGSGYEQYF
TRBV18 | CASSPGIELGNSPLHF
TRBV5-4 | CASSNSIGGTGNEQFF
TRBV6-2/TRBV6-3 | CASSPAWVRDYGYTF
TRBV7-2 | CASSSRTGEEGTEAFF
TRBV6-5 | CASSLDRDSGNTIYF
TRBV2 | CASMLFSTYNSPLHF
TRBV4-1 | CASSQDSRGGDTEAFF
TRBV4-1 | CASSPMGQGKLGEAFF
TRBV5-1 | CASRHSGDDGQPQHF
TRBV7-9 | CASSLTVSTGELFF
TRBV30 | CAWNRAAYEQYF
TRBV5-4 | CASSYLINTGPDGYTF
TRBV11-2 | CASSSDRGNEQFF
TRBV30 | CAWRGRSNTEAFF
TRBV5-4 | CASSLAGGGQETQYF
TRBV28 | CASSSREAGSDYGYTF
TRBV6-5 | CASSPWAGQNLGQYF
TRBV2 | CASSDGYFGGYTF
TRBV11-2 | CASSPILRTEGWVPQYF
TRBV28 | CASSRGGRETQYF
TRBV5-4 | CASSLEVGATDTQYF
TRBV27 | CASSLSTGINEQFF
TRBV5-4 | CASSLTGVRDSPLHF